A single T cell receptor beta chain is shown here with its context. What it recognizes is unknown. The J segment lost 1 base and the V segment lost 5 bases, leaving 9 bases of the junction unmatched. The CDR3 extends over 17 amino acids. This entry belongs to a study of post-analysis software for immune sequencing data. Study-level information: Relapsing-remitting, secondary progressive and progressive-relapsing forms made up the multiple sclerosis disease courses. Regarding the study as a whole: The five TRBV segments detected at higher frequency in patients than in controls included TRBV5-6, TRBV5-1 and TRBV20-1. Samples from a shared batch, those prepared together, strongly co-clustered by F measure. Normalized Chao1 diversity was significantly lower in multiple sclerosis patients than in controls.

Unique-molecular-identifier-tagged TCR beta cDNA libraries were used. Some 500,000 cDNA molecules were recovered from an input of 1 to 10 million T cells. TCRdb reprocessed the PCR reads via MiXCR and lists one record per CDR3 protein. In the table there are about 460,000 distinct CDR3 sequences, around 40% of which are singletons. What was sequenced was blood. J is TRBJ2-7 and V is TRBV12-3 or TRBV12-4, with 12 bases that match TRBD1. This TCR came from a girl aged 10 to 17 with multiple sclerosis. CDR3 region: CASSPGAGQGASYEQYF. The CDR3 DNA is TGTGCCAGCAGTCCTGGAGCGGGACAGGGGGCATCCTACGAGCAGTACTTC.